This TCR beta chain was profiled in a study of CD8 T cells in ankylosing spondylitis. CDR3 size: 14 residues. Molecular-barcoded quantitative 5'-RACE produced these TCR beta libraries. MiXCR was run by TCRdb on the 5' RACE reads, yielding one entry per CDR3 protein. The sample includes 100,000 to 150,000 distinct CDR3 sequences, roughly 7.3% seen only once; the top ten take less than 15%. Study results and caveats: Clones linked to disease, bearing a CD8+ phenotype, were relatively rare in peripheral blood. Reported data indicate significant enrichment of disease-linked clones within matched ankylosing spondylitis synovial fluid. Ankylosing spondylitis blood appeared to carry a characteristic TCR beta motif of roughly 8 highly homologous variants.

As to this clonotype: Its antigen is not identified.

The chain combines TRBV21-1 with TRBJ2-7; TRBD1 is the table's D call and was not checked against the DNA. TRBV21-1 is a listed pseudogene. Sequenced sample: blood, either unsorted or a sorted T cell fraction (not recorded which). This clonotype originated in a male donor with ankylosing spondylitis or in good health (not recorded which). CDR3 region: CASSKAPHSSEQYF. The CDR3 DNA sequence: TGTGCCAGCAGCAAAGCCCCCCATTCTTCCGAGCAGTACTTC.